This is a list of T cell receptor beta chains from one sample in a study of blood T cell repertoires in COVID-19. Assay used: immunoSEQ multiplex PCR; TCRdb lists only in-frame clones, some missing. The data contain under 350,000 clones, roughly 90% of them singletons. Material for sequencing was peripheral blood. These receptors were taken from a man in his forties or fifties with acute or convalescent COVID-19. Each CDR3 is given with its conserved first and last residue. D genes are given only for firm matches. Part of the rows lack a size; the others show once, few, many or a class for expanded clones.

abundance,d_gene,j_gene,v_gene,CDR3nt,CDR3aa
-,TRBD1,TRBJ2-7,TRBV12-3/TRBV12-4,TGTGCCAGCAGCCCCCAGCGGGACAGGGCAACTTTC,CASSPQRDRATF
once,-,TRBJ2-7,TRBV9,TGTGCCAGCAGCGTAGATGAGGGCGTCTACGAGCAGTACTTC,CASSVDEGVYEQYF
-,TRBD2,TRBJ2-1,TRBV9,TGTGCCAGCAGCGTAGGGGCGGGGGGAGGTGAGCAGTTCTTC,CASSVGAGGGEQFF
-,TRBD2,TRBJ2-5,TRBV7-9,TGTGCCAGCAGCCCGCTAGCGGGGGGGGCCGTGACCCAGTACTTC,CASSPLAGGAVTQYF
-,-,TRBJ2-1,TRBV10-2,TGCGCCAGCAGAGGGGTACACAATGAGCAGTTCTTC,CASRGVHNEQFF
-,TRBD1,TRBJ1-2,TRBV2,TGTGCCAGCAGGGACAGGGGACATGGCTACACCTTC,CASRDRGHGYTF
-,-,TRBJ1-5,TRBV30,TGTGCCTGGAGTGTCGGGGAGAACAATCAGCCCCAGCATTTT,CAWSVGENNQPQHF
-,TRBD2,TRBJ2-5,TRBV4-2,TGTGCCAGCAGCCAAGTTAGGGCTAGCGGGGGGTCCCCGGAGACCCAGTACTTC,CASSQVRASGGSPETQYF
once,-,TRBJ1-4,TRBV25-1,TGTGCCAGCAGTGAATCCGGGAGGGTGACTAATGAAAAACTGTTTTTT,CASSESGRVTNEKLFF
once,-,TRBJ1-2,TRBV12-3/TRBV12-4,TGTGCCAGCACCTCAAGGGGGGGCCATGGCTACACCTTC,CASTSRGGHGYTF
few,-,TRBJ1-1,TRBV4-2,TGTGCCAGCAGCCAGGCAGGTTTGAACACTGAAGCTTTCTTT,CASSQAGLNTEAFF
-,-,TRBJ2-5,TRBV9,TGTGCCAGCAGCGTAGAGGCAGGGTTAGAGACCCAGTACTTC,CASSVEAGLETQYF
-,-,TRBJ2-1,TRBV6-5,TGTGCTTCCGGGGGATACAATGAGCAGTTCTTC,CASGGYNEQFF
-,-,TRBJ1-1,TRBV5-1,TGCGCCAGCAGCTTGGAGGTTGGGGGCGCGGACACTGAAGCTTTCTTT,CASSLEVGGADTEAFF